The 10 T cell receptor beta chains in this list originate from one sample, sequenced in a study of T cells in Graves' hyperthyroidism and ophthalmopathy. The CDR3 regions of TCR beta were amplified from RNA transcripts. An initial round of RT-PCR targeting the TCR CDR3 relied on the HTBI primer set. TCRdb called the multiplex PCR reads again in MiXCR, with one record for every CDR3 protein. The table lists some 460,000 distinct CDR3 sequences, around a sixth of them singletons, with around 7% in the top ten. Sequenced: blood. These receptors were collected from a woman aged 18-30 years with Graves' hyperthyroidism.

The sample holds many counts of this clonotype. The V gene is TRBV18, the J gene TRBJ1-5; the D gene is possibly TRBD1 (5 bases). Trimming shortened V by 5 bases and J by 9 bases, and 11 bases separated the two germline ends. Per the germline V gene, CDR1 is KGHSH and CDR2 is LQKENI. CDR3 length: 12 amino acids. This CDR3 is CASSGTHGPQHF. CDR3 coding DNA: TGTGCCAGCTCAGGGACGCACGGGCCCCAGCATTTT.

The V and J genes are TRBV19 and TRBJ2-5; D is possibly TRBD1 (7 bases). The V end lost 10 bases, the J end lost 4 bases, and 19 bases lay between the germline ends. This CDR3 spans 14 amino acids. CDR1 is LNHDA and CDR2 is SQIVND in the germline V gene (reference sequence). The CDR3: CATSTGRFGETQYF. CDR3 in DNA: TGTGCCACCTCGACAGGGAGGTTTGGAGAGACCCAGTACTTC.

This clonotype turned up a few times. One base away lies a much larger clone, so this may be a sequencing read error. The chain has TRBV7-8 and TRBJ2-7; possible D gene TRBD1, 5 bases. The CDR3 sequence is 13 residues long. Trimming stripped 5 bases from V and 3 bases from J, with 11 bases between. Germline assignment: CDR1 SGHVS and CDR2 FQNEAQ. In DNA form, the CDR3 reads TGTGCCAGCAGCCCCGAACAGGACTACGAGCAGTACTTC. Protein: CASSPEQDYEQYF. Using reference TRBV7-8 and TRBJ2-7 for the parts outside the CDR3, the full variable domain is GAGVSQSPRYKVAKRGQDVALRCDPISGHVSLFWYQQALGQGPEFLTYFQNEAQLDKSGLPSDRFFAERPEGSVSTLKIQRTQQEDSAVYLCASSPEQDYEQYFGPGTRLTVT.

The chain is built from TRBV27 and TRBJ2-7, with 9 bases identical to TRBD1. J was trimmed by 5 bases and V by 5 bases; bases with no gene match: 13. The CDR3 has 16 amino acids. The germline CDR1 and CDR2 sequences are MNHEY and SMNVEV (reference sequence). DNA for the CDR3: TGTGCCAGCAGTCCGTCCCCCGGGACAGGGTTTAACGAGCAGTACTTC. It specifies CASSPSPGTGFNEQYF.

The gene calls are TRBV7-2 and TRBJ2-1, with 7 bases lining up with TRBD2. CDR1 and CDR2 (germline): SGHTA, FQGNSA. J lost 7 bases, V lost 6 bases, and 24 bases had no gene match. This CDR3 is built from 19 residues. CDR3: CASSSTWGMGEGRINEQFF. In DNA, the CDR3 is TGTGCCAGCAGTTCTACTTGGGGGATGGGGGAGGGAAGAATAAATGAGCAGTTCTTC.

The sample holds many counts of this clonotype. The V gene is TRBV2, the J gene TRBJ2-7, with 13 bases that match TRBD2. The CDR3 runs 15 residues. J lost 7 bases, V lost 6 bases, and 9 bases had no gene match. CDR1 is SNHLY and CDR2 is FYNNEI in the germline V gene. CDR3 in DNA: TGTGCCAGCAGAGCTACTAGCGGGGGGGCTGGGGAGCAGTACTTC. It codes for CASRATSGGAGEQYF.

The sample holds many counts of this clonotype. J is TRBJ2-3 and V is TRBV11-1; 7 nucleotides agree with TRBD2. The CDR3 contains 16 residues. The J segment lost 2 bases and the V segment lost 2 bases, leaving 7 bases of the junction unmatched. Germline V lookup: CDR1 SGHAT, CDR2 FQDESV (reference sequence). The CDR3 loop reads CASSLNLGGSTDTQYF. The CDR3, as DNA: TGTGCCAGCAGCTTAAACCTGGGGGGGTCCACAGATACGCAGTATTTT.

This clonotype was found many times. V usage is TRBV5-1 and J usage is TRBJ2-7; maybe TRBD2 (8 bases). Trimming stripped 2 bases from V and 5 bases from J, with 29 bases between. Germline lookup yields CDR1 SGHRS and CDR2 YFSETQ. The CDR3 length is 19 residues. CDR3 in DNA: TGCGCCAGCAGCTTAGGCAGGGGGTCCGTGAGAAGCGGGAGCCACGAGCAGTACTTC. It is translated as CASSLGRGSVRSGSHEQYF.

This clonotype was recorded many times. In nucleotides, the CDR3 is TGTGCCAGCAGCTTAGATAGTGGCAGTCGGGAAAAACTGTTTTTT. It encodes CASSLDSGSREKLFF. The rearrangement uses TRBV7-8 and TRBJ1-4, with D unresolved. V was cut by 1 base and J by 8 bases, with 14 bases left in between. The CDR3 covers 15 residues. Germline CDR1 reads SGHVS; CDR2 reads FQNEAQ.

In this sample, this clonotype turned up many times. The chain employs TRBV27 and TRBJ2-7, with no clear D. Germline V gene lookup returns CDR1 MNHEY and CDR2 SMNVEV (reference sequence). The CDR3 is 15 amino acids. V gave up 0 bases and J gave up 2 bases, with 11 bases separating them. CDR3 in DNA: TGTGCCAGCAGTTTATCGCCAGGCTATCCCTACGAGCAGTACTTC. Translating gives CASSLSPGYPYEQYF.